The 25 T cell receptor beta chains given below trace back to one sample, sequenced in a study of cytomegalovirus exposure and HLA in healthy donors. The primer mix had 60 Vbeta and 13 Jbeta primers. The assay was immunoSEQ multiplex PCR, and TCRdb's table has in-frame clones only and misses some. Of about 240,000 clones listed, approximately 81% are singletons. Sequencing was performed on PBMCs. These receptors all stem from a woman aged 55 to 70 in good health and CMV-seropositive.

The rearrangement links TRBV19 to TRBJ1-1; 8 bases align to TRBD1. The CDR3 loop spans 14 amino acids. The junction had 6 bases not matched to a gene; V was cut back by 4 bases and J by 5 bases. Germline CDR1 is LNHDA and CDR2 is SQIVND (reference sequence). Here the CDR3 reads CASSTGQGSTEAFF. The CDR3 coding sequence is TGTGCCAGTAGTACAGGACAGGGTAGTACTGAAGCTTTCTTT.

The genes are TRBV27 and TRBJ2-5; 12 bases match TRBD2. V trimming: 3 bases; J trimming: 4 bases; junction bases outside the gene matches: 6. This CDR3 spans 16 amino acids. Germline V CDR1 and CDR2: MNHEY, SMNVEV (reference sequence). The CDR3 bases are TGTGCCAGCAGTTTCCTAGCGGGAGGGCCTAGAGAGACCCAGTACTTC. Translated: CASSFLAGGPRETQYF.

V usage is TRBV2 and J usage is TRBJ2-5; D might be TRBD2 (5 bases). V was clipped by 5 bases and J by 1 base, with 17 bases between them. This CDR3 comprises 16 residues. The V gene's germline CDR1 is SNHLY and CDR2 FYNNEI. CDR3 amino acids: CASSPSLGQVQETQYF. In DNA, the CDR3 is TGTGCCAGCAGTCCTTCACTAGGGCAAGTCCAAGAGACCCAGTACTTC.

The chain's CDR3 is CASSEEAGSSTDTQYF. The CDR3 region has the DNA TGTGCCAGCAGTGAAGAGGCAGGGTCTAGCACAGATACGCAGTATTTT. The V gene is TRBV2, the J gene TRBJ2-3; possibly TRBD1 for D (5 bases). The CDR3 extends over 16 amino acids. Trimming took off 1 base at V and 0 bases at J, with 11 bases between the two ends. Germline V gene data show CDR1 as SNHLY and CDR2 as FYNNEI.

This chain connects TRBV6-5 to TRBJ2-7; 7 bases fit TRBD1. CDR3 length: 14 amino acids. Germline V lookup: CDR1 MNHEY, CDR2 SVGAGI. V was clipped by 4 bases and J by 2 bases; unmatched bases: 5. In DNA, the CDR3 is TGTGCCAGCAGTTGCGACAGGGATACCTACGAGCAGTACTTC. As protein: CASSCDRDTYEQYF.

This clone was observed a single time. The V call is TRBV6-1, the J call TRBJ1-1; D gene ambiguous. CDR1 is MNHNS, CDR2 SASEGT, per germline. V was trimmed by 1 base and J by 8 bases, leaving 11 bases between them. This CDR3 is built from 13 residues. The CDR3 nucleotides are TGTGCCAGCAGTGAAGTGGCGGCCGGCGAAGCTTTCTTT. Residues: CASSEVAAGEAFF.

The V and J genes are TRBV28 and TRBJ2-7; D is possibly TRBD1 (5 bases). V dropped 1 base and J dropped 5 bases, with 15 bases sitting between them. CDR1 is MDHEN and CDR2 is SYDVKM in the germline V gene. The length of the CDR3 is 15 residues. This CDR3 reads CASSLSVRATNEQYF. The CDR3, as DNA: TGTGCCAGCAGTTTATCCGTCAGGGCAACTAACGAGCAGTACTTC.

The chain uses TRBV11-2 and TRBJ1-2; 9 nucleotides agree with TRBD1. After removal of 5 bases from V and 4 bases from J, the junction contained 11 bases not matched to a gene. The CDR3 loop spans 16 amino acids. Germline CDR1 is SGHAT and CDR2 is FQNNGV. The chain's CDR3 is CASSLGQGRDFYGYTF. Here the CDR3 DNA reads TGTGCCAGCAGCCTAGGACAGGGGCGGGATTTCTATGGCTACACCTTC.

The chain carries TRBV18 and TRBJ2-7, with D possibly TRBD2 on 5 matching bases. The V end was cut by 6 bases, the J end by 4 bases, with 19 bases between. Germline CDR1 reads KGHSH; CDR2 reads LQKENI. CDR3 size: 15 residues. This CDR3 is CASSLDGGLGYEQYF. The CDR3 DNA reads TGTGCCAGCTCCCTCGATGGCGGACTTGGATACGAGCAGTACTTC.

This chain links TRBV7-6 with TRBJ1-4, with a tentative D call TRBD1 (6 bases). V shed 1 base and J shed 6 bases, with 9 bases lying between them. Looked up from germline, CDR1 is SGHVS and CDR2 is FNYEAQ. This CDR3 has 14 amino acids. The CDR3 nucleotides read TGTGCCAGCAGCTTAGTCCCAGGGGATGAAAAACTGTTTTTT. Its translation is CASSLVPGDEKLFF.

The chain carries TRBV4-1 and TRBJ2-2; 8 bases map to TRBD1. The J segment lost 6 bases and the V segment lost 0 bases, leaving 3 bases of the junction unmatched. Germline CDR1 reads MGHRA; CDR2 reads YSYEKL. The CDR3 sequence is 15 residues long. In DNA form, the CDR3 reads TGCGCCAGCAGCCAAGATGGACAGGGTCCCGGGGAGCTGTTTTTT. Its translation: CASSQDGQGPGELFF.

The rearrangement uses TRBV4-1 and TRBJ2-7, with a weak D call TRBD2 (6 bases). The CDR3 length is 15 residues. In germline, CDR1 is MGHRA, CDR2 YSYEKL. V lost 3 bases, J lost 6 bases, and 18 bases lay in between. The CDR3 coding sequence is TGCGCCAGCAGCCAGTCCGGGACTTCCACTTTCGAGCAGTACTTC. This gives the protein CASSQSGTSTFEQYF.

The CDR3 loop reads CASSLDRVDEQYF. CDR3 coding DNA: TGCGCCAGCAGCTTGGACAGGGTGGACGAGCAGTACTTC. The chain recombines TRBV5-1 with TRBJ2-7, with a possible D match to TRBD1 (6 bases). The CDR3 length is 13 residues. CDR1 is SGHRS, CDR2 YFSETQ, per germline. V dropped 0 bases and J dropped 5 bases, with 9 bases sitting between them.

This chain connects TRBV5-1 to TRBJ1-1; D gene uncertain. The CDR3 is 13 amino acids. The germline V and J ends were trimmed by 2 bases and 4 bases, with 9 bases remaining between them. Germline CDR1 SGHRS, CDR2 YFSETQ. The CDR3: CASSLGESTEAFF. CDR3 DNA: TGCGCCAGCAGCTTAGGAGAAAGCACTGAAGCTTTCTTT.

The gene calls are TRBV6-4 and TRBJ1-2, with 9 positions matching TRBD1. The ends lost 2 bases at V and 7 bases at J; junction bases unmatched: 8. Germline CDR1 is MRHNA and CDR2 is SNTAGT. The CDR3 is 15 residues long. CDR3 amino acids: CASSDTGTGRGGYTF. The CDR3 DNA sequence: TGTGCCAGCAGTGACACCGGGACAGGGCGAGGTGGCTACACCTTC.

The rearrangement joins TRBV5-1 to TRBJ2-5; D ambiguous. Trimming removed 4 bases from V and 2 bases from J, with 6 bases in between. This CDR3 is built from 12 residues. Per the germline V gene, CDR1 is SGHRS and CDR2 is YFSETQ. The CDR3 nucleotides are TGCGCCAGCAGCCCATCACAAGAGACCCAGTACTTC. It specifies CASSPSQETQYF.

The J gene is TRBJ1-2, the V gene TRBV28; no clear D gene. This CDR3 is 13 amino acids long. The germline V gene has CDR1 MDHEN and CDR2 SYDVKM. Trimming removed 6 bases from V and 0 bases from J, with 8 bases in between. CDR3 nucleotides: TGTGCCAGCAGGGTCGGAGCTAACTATGGCTACACCTTC. This gives the protein CASRVGANYGYTF.

Concerning this clone: The junction shows a germline mismatch at one end, possibly a read error. The chain combines TRBV5-4 with TRBJ2-5; no clear D. CDR1 and CDR2 from the germline V gene are SGHNT and YYREEE (reference sequence). The CDR3 extends over 13 amino acids. CDR3 bases: TGTGCCAGCAGCTTGGGGCCGCAAGAGGCCCAGTACTTC. Translated: CASSLGPQEAQYF.

The gene calls are TRBV7-9 and TRBJ2-5; weak D call: TRBD1 (6 bases). Trimming cost V 5 bases and J 2 bases, with 15 bases left between them. From germline, CDR1 is SEHNR and CDR2 FQNEAQ (reference sequence). The CDR3 runs 15 residues. The CDR3 DNA reads as TGTGCCAGCAGCGCCTACAGGGAGAGGCAAGAGACCCAGTACTTC. This codes for CASSAYRERQETQYF.

This clone was recorded a few times. The genes are TRBV5-1 and TRBJ2-2, with 8 bases fitting TRBD1. There are 14 residues in the CDR3. Trimming cost V 4 bases and J 6 bases; bases outside gene matches: 5. Germline-derived CDR1 and CDR2 are SGHRS and YFSETQ. This chain's CDR3 is CASSGSTGAGELFF. Here the CDR3 DNA reads TGCGCCAGCAGCGGATCGACAGGGGCCGGGGAGCTGTTTTTT.

V usage is TRBV28 and J usage is TRBJ2-7; D ambiguous. V shed 4 bases and J shed 2 bases, with 12 bases lying between them. The CDR3 spans 14 residues. The germline gives CDR1 MDHEN, CDR2 SYDVKM. CDR3 in DNA: TGTGCCAGCAGTTCTCTGACACACACCTACGAGCAGTACTTC. It codes for CASSSLTHTYEQYF.

This clone was observed a handful of times. The genes are TRBV27 and TRBJ2-1; 8 nucleotides match TRBD2. The CDR3 sequence is 13 residues long. The junction had 9 bases not matched to a gene; V was cut back by 8 bases and J by 9 bases. CDR1 is MNHEY and CDR2 is SMNVEV in the germline V gene (reference sequence). The CDR3, as DNA: TGTGCCAGCTACAGACTAGCGAGGGGTGAGCAGTTCTTC. As protein: CASYRLARGEQFF.

In its sample, this clone was seen a few times. In DNA form, the CDR3 reads TGCGCCAGCAGCTTGGGGCCCACAGGGGGCAACGACGGCTACACCTTC. This codes for CASSLGPTGGNDGYTF. The V and J genes are TRBV5-1 and TRBJ1-2; TRBD1 aligns across 9 bases. J lost 8 bases, V lost 0 bases, and 11 bases had no gene match. CDR3 length: 16 residues. Per germline, CDR1 SGHRS and CDR2 YFSETQ.

This clone showed up just a few times. This chain joins TRBV7-9 and TRBJ2-3; tentatively, D is TRBD2 (6 bases). The length of the CDR3 is 15 residues. Trimming stripped 1 base from V and 5 bases from J, with 13 bases between. CDR1 and CDR2 (germline): SEHNR, FQNEAQ (reference sequence). CDR3 coding DNA: TGTGCCAGCAGCTTAGTGGGACTGGGGGTAGATACGCAGTATTTT. Translated, it gives CASSLVGLGVDTQYF. Together with reference TRBV7-9 and TRBJ2-3, the CDR3 gives the full variable domain: DTGVSQNPRHKITKRGQNVTFRCDPISEHNRLYWYRQTLGQGPEFLTYFQNEAQLEKSRLLSDRFSAERPKGSFSTLEIQRTEQGDSAMYLCASSLVGLGVDTQYFGPGTRLTVL.

The chain recombines TRBV28 with TRBJ2-7, with 9 bases fitting TRBD2. V lost 6 bases to trimming and J lost 2 bases; unmatched junction nucleotides: 8. The CDR3 length is 15 residues. Germline V gene lookup returns CDR1 MDHEN and CDR2 SYDVKM. CDR3 in amino acids: CASRPSGRTTYEQYF. The CDR3, as DNA: TGTGCCAGCAGACCAAGCGGGAGGACTACCTACGAGCAGTACTTC.